This is a list of T cell receptor beta chains from one sample in a study of blood T cell repertoires in COVID-19. TCRdb's table, derived via immunoSEQ multiplex PCR, lists solely in-frame clones and lacks some. The sample has 150,000 to 200,000 clones; about 81% are singletons. The sequencing sample was made of peripheral blood. Every receptor here comes from a man in his 60s with active or convalescent COVID-19. The CDR3 runs from the conserved cysteine through the conserved F or W. Fields, in order: V gene, J gene, CDR3 protein.

TRBV12-5	TRBJ1-5	CASGLPEFEVSNQPQHF
TRBV2	TRBJ1-1	CASRVGGGAMNTEAFF
TRBV3-1/TRBV3-2	TRBJ2-1	CASSQDWDYRNSNEQFF
TRBV2	TRBJ1-5	CASSEGSNSNQPQHF
TRBV9	TRBJ1-1	CASSPRPGQGFMNTEAFF
TRBV11-2	TRBJ2-7	CASSLNLAGVVEQYF
TRBV7-6	TRBJ2-1	CASSLDSPGLAGNEQFF
TRBV5-5	TRBJ1-3	CASSQQVGGYTIYF
TRBV7-2	TRBJ2-2	CASSLRPGHTGELFF
TRBV10-2	TRBJ2-5	CASSDRGQETQYF
TRBV19	TRBJ2-7	CASSIQGPTYEQYF
TRBV5-1	TRBJ2-3	CASSSDSSGLYTQYF
TRBV6-4	TRBJ1-5	CASSGLVDQPQHF
TRBV7-9	TRBJ2-5	CASSPSGARPLRETQYF
TRBV3-1/TRBV3-2	TRBJ1-1	CASSPGSREGAFF
TRBV7-8	TRBJ2-1	CASSLPGTVNEQFF
TRBV3-1/TRBV3-2	TRBJ1-4	CASSQDGGFLTLSEKLFF
TRBV6-1	TRBJ2-1	CASNETSGIYPWTCSYNEQFF
TRBV4-1	TRBJ1-6	CASSQGQGLPPLHF
TRBV24-1	TRBJ2-1	CATSDQTSGGYNEQFF
TRBV9	TRBJ2-1	CASSSYVVNEQFF
TRBV11-2	TRBJ2-3	CASSSEPSGGRTDTQYF
TRBV18	TRBJ1-2	CASQTTGGNYGYTF
TRBV4-2	TRBJ2-5	CASSQDPGLVGETQYF
TRBV6-1	TRBJ1-5	CASSEAGTGYQPQHF
TRBV10-3	TRBJ1-1	CATTGSLNTEAFF
TRBV12-3/TRBV12-4	TRBJ2-3	CASSLSGTLTQYF
TRBV5-4	TRBJ2-3	CASSTGLAGDADTQYF
TRBV5-8	TRBJ2-5	CASSLEGGVGETQYF
TRBV11-2	TRBJ1-2	CASVEAGRLYGYTF
TRBV2	TRBJ2-5	CASSSQGLETQYF
TRBV6-5	TRBJ2-3	CASSPGTGGKNTQYF
TRBV7-2	TRBJ1-1	CASSLTGAKTEAFF
TRBV11-2	TRBJ2-1	CASSLGQRIYNEQFF
TRBV28	TRBJ1-4	CASRGAGAGPNEKLFF
TRBV28	TRBJ1-1	CASSFTGGRTEAFF
TRBV12-3/TRBV12-4	TRBJ2-7	CASSPTGTYEQYF
TRBV11-2	TRBJ2-1	CATNSGSFYNEQFF
TRBV10-2	TRBJ2-3	CASTRRSGSGRGTDTQYF
TRBV3-1/TRBV3-2	TRBJ2-3	CASSQPSADTQYF
TRBV7-8	TRBJ2-7	CASSLGASGGYEQYF
TRBV10-3	TRBJ1-6	CAISESTRGGGQGNSPLHF
TRBV6-4	TRBJ2-1	CASSPVGGGAWEQFF
TRBV18	TRBJ2-6	CASSAATGPGANVLTF
TRBV15	TRBJ2-1	CATSRDRGGDEQFF
TRBV2	TRBJ1-4	CASSLQGFGNEKLFF
TRBV28	TRBJ1-1	CASSSGQITEAFF
TRBV3-1/TRBV3-2	TRBJ1-2	CASSQPGMNYGYTF
TRBV24-1	TRBJ1-2	CATSDGGQGVEGYTF
TRBV19	TRBJ1-5	CASSLGQNQPQHF
TRBV27	TRBJ1-1	CASHTTGADATEAFF
TRBV6-5	TRBJ2-7	CATYGSYEQYF
TRBV7-3	TRBJ2-3	CASSLQVGSTDTQYF
TRBV5-6	TRBJ2-5	CASSLVPVKGGETQYF